These 12 T cell receptor beta chains originate from one sample sequenced in a study of T-cell memory formation after mild COVID-19 (dated by TCRdb to the early 2020s). To prepare the library, 5' RACE was applied. The listed sequencing device is Illumina NovaSeq 6000. TCRdb reanalyzed the raw reads on its own, using fastp at Q25 for trimming and MiXCR for clone calling, and kept in-frame beta chains. Identical CDR3 proteins give one entry, which carries the most common genes and DNA. In this sample the table shows 190,000 or so distinct CDR3 sequences, 10% to 13% of which occur a single time. The ten largest make up 3% of the sample. The sequenced sample was PBMCs or a T cell subset sorted from them (not recorded which). The receptors come from a man younger than 35 who had mild COVID-19 (a few samples of this study predate the infection). The sample titles of this study are shuffled in the database, so cell type and time point are left out; the donor was told from shared clones.

This clonotype came up a few times. DNA for the CDR3: TGTGCCACCAGTGATTTGCCCGGGGAGGGGACCCACTACGAGCAGTACGTC. Encoded protein: CATSDLPGEGTHYEQYV. This chain connects TRBV24-1 to TRBJ2-7; 7 bases fit TRBD2. CDR3 size: 17 residues. With V trimmed by 0 bases and J by 3 bases, 10 bases remained unmatched. Germline CDR1 reads KGHDR; CDR2 reads SFDVKD.

This clonotype showed up just a few times. This chain uses TRBV19 with TRBJ1-2; no clear D gene. Per the germline V gene, CDR1 is LNHDA and CDR2 is SQIVND (reference sequence). This CDR3 comprises 12 residues. V dropped 2 bases and J dropped 8 bases, with 9 bases sitting between them. As DNA, the CDR3 is TGTGCCAGTAGTATAAAAGCTCGCGGCTACACCTTC. This encodes CASSIKARGYTF. The variable domain in full, completed from reference TRBV19 and TRBJ1-2, reads DGGITQSPKYLFRKEGQNVTLSCEQNLNHDAMYWYRQDPGQGLRLIYYSQIVNDFQKGDIAEGYSVSREKKESFPLTVTSAQKNPTAFYLCASSIKARGYTFGSGTRLTVV.

There are a few counts of this clonotype. The V gene is TRBV28, the J gene TRBJ1-4; TRBD1 aligns across 9 bases. V lost 7 bases and J lost 7; bases outside the gene matches: 7. The CDR3 covers 14 residues. Germline V CDR1 and CDR2: MDHEN, SYDVKM. CDR3 nucleotide sequence: TGTGCCAGCACAATCCGGGACAGGGTTGAAAAACTGTTTTTT. Its translation is CASTIRDRVEKLFF.

This clonotype has only a few counts. The chain joins TRBV6-6 to TRBJ1-4, with 12 bases identical to TRBD1. After removal of 10 bases from V and 5 bases from J, the junction contained 11 bases not matched to a gene. Germline V gives CDR1 MNHNY, CDR2 SVGAGI (reference sequence). The CDR3 spans 16 residues. CDR3 sequence (DNA): TGTGCCACGGTTACCGGGACAGGGGGCATAAATGAAAAACTGTTTTTT. Its protein product is CATVTGTGGINEKLFF.

The J gene is TRBJ1-2, the V gene TRBV2, with 9 bases aligning to TRBD1. Germline V gene sequence: CDR1 SNHLY, CDR2 FYNNEI. This CDR3 has 15 residues. The ends lost 4 bases at V and 0 bases at J; junction bases unmatched: 3. The CDR3 region is CASSAWTGANYGYTF. The CDR3 DNA reads as TGTGCCAGCAGTGCATGGACAGGGGCTAACTATGGCTACACCTTC.

This clonotype was recorded a few times. The genes are TRBV20-1 and TRBJ1-5, with a weak D call TRBD1 (6 bases). This CDR3 has 13 residues. V lost 6 bases and J 2 bases, leaving 11 bases between the germline ends. In germline, CDR1 is DFQATT, CDR2 SNEGSKA (reference sequence). The CDR3 nucleotides read TGCAGTGCCCTAGGGGGGGGCAATCAGCCCCAGCATTTT. Its protein is CSALGGGNQPQHF.

The chain is built from TRBV7-6 and TRBJ1-6, with a tentative D call TRBD1 (5 bases). V was trimmed by 5 bases and J by 10 bases, leaving 12 bases between them. Germline V gives CDR1 SGHVS, CDR2 FNYEAQ. The CDR3 covers 13 residues. CDR3: CASSPGGGSPLHF. The DNA of the CDR3 is TGTGCCAGCAGCCCCGGGGGAGGATCACCCCTCCACTTT.

V and J are TRBV20-1 and TRBJ2-5, with 11 bases fitting TRBD2. This CDR3 is 14 amino acids long. V lost 1 base, J lost 5 bases, and 3 bases stayed unmatched. Per the germline V gene, CDR1 is DFQATT and CDR2 is SNEGSKA (reference sequence). The CDR3 region has the DNA TGCAGTGCTAGAGTGACTAGCGGGGAGGAGACCCAGTACTTC. This gives the protein CSARVTSGEETQYF.

CDR3 sequence (DNA): TGTGCCAGCAGTGAAATACTAGCGGGGTACAATGAGCAGTTCTTC. This gives the protein CASSEILAGYNEQFF. The chain carries TRBV6-1 and TRBJ2-1; 10 bases fit TRBD2. Per the germline V gene, CDR1 is MNHNS and CDR2 is SASEGT. After removal of 2 bases from V and 4 bases from J, the junction contained 2 bases not matched to a gene. The length of the CDR3 is 15 residues.

The chain is built from TRBV7-8 and TRBJ1-3, with TRBD1 identical over 9 bases. The CDR3 spans 16 residues. After removal of 3 bases from V and 0 bases from J, the junction contained 3 bases not matched to a gene. Germline CDR1 is SGHVS and CDR2 is FQNEAQ. The CDR3, as DNA: TGTGCCAGCAGCTTGGGGACAGGGATCTCTGGAAACACCATATATTTT. Translated: CASSLGTGISGNTIYF.

This clonotype was counted at least ten times. V is TRBV27 and J is TRBJ1-4, with unresolved D. The germline V gene encodes CDR1 MNHEY and CDR2 SMNVEV (reference sequence). The V gene lost 3 bases and the J gene lost 8 bases, with 16 bases spanning the gap. This CDR3 comprises 15 residues. The CDR3: CASSFVTGIGEKLFF. The DNA for the CDR3 is TGTGCCAGCAGTTTTGTCACGGGGATCGGGGAAAAACTGTTTTTT.

This clonotype was seen a few times. The chain carries TRBV20-1 and TRBJ2-6; D may be TRBD1 (5 bases). Germline assignment: CDR1 DFQATT and CDR2 SNEGSKA (reference sequence). CDR3 length: 16 residues. Deletions cut 2 bases from V and 4 bases from J, with 15 bases between. The CDR3 here is CSARTIRAGGANVLTF. The DNA for the CDR3 is TGCAGTGCTAGAACCATCAGGGCCGGCGGGGCCAACGTCCTGACTTTC.